This is a list of T cell receptor beta chains from one sample in a study of shared clonotypes between healthy human individuals. TCRdb keeps only in-frame clones here, not all; method: immunoSEQ multiplex PCR. This table has some 2 million clones, roughly 94% appearing once. Source material: naive CD4+ T cells sorted from blood. Every receptor here comes from a man between 18 and 35 years old in good health. Each CDR3 is given with its conserved first and last residue. The D gene is left open where the match is weak. Where a row states a size, it is once, few, many or the class of an expanded clone; other rows omit it.

13 | NA | TRBJ1-1 | TRBV7-2 | NA | TGTGCCAGCAGCTTAGATGGATACACTGAAGCTTTCTTT | CASSLDGYTEAFF
14 | NA | TRBJ2-7 | TRBV6-5 | TRBD2 | TGTGCCAGCAGTTACTCAAGCGGGACCTACGAGCAGTACTTC | CASSYSSGTYEQYF
15 | NA | TRBJ1-4 | TRBV6-6 | NA | TGTGCCAGCAGTTCCCTGGGGTCAACTAATGAAAAACTGTTTTTT | CASSSLGSTNEKLFF
14 | NA | TRBJ2-7 | TRBV15 | NA | TGTGCCACCAGCAGAGAGGTCGCGCAGACGGTGCAGTACTTC | CATSREVAQTVQYF
15 | NA | TRBJ1-6 | TRBV15 | NA | TGTGCCACCAGCAGAGCCGGGGTCGTGGATTCACCCCTCCACTTT | CATSRAGVVDSPLHF
16 | NA | TRBJ2-6 | TRBV28 | NA | TGTGCCAGCAAGCCGGGAGAATTTCTTGGGGCCAACGTCCTGACTTTC | CASKPGEFLGANVLTF
16 | NA | TRBJ1-3 | TRBV11-1 | TRBD1 | TGTGCCAGCAGTTACAGGGGCCCCAGAACTGGAAACACCATATATTTT | CASSYRGPRTGNTIYF
13 | NA | TRBJ2-5 | TRBV10-3 | NA | TGTGCCATCAACGGTGGGCTTCAAGAGACCCAGTACTTC | CAINGGLQETQYF
14 | once | TRBJ2-5 | TRBV10-3 | NA | TGTGCCATCAGTGACGGGCCGGGAGTAGAGACCCAGTACTTC | CAISDGPGVETQYF
14 | NA | TRBJ1-5 | TRBV19 | NA | TGTGCCAGTAGAACGAGACAAATTGGGCAGCCCCAGCATTTT | CASRTRQIGQPQHF
15 | NA | TRBJ1-1 | TRBV2 | TRBD1 | TGTGCCAGCAGGGCACGAGACAGGGCGTCCACTGAAGCTTTCTTT | CASRARDRASTEAFF
15 | once | TRBJ1-6 | TRBV5-6 | NA | TGTGCCAGCAGCCTCATAAATGAGGAGGACAGAGAATTCCACTTT | CASSLINEEDREFHF
13 | NA | TRBJ2-1 | TRBV9 | NA | TGTGCCAGCAGCGCCATAGGCGGGATTGAGCAGTTCTTC | CASSAIGGIEQFF
14 | NA | TRBJ1-1 | TRBV7-3 | NA | TGTGCCAGCAGCCAAGGGACGGTGAACACTGAAGCTTTCTTT | CASSQGTVNTEAFF
12 | NA | TRBJ1-2 | TRBV18 | NA | TGTGCCAGCTCACCAGAGGACTATGGCTACACCTTC | CASSPEDYGYTF
10 | NA | TRBJ2-1 | TRBV30 | NA | TGTGCCTGGGAACTGAAGGAGCAGTTCTTC | CAWELKEQFF
17 | NA | TRBJ2-7 | TRBV5-1 | TRBD2 | TGCGCCAGCAGCTTCCCGGGACTAGCGGGGGGATCCTACGAGCAGTACTTC | CASSFPGLAGGSYEQYF
13 | NA | TRBJ2-2 | TRBV7-8 | NA | TGTGCCAGCAGCTGGACCGACACCGGGGAGCTGTTTTTT | CASSWTDTGELFF
15 | NA | TRBJ1-6 | TRBV4-1 | TRBD1 | TGCGCCAGCAGCCAACAGGGGGCAAATAATTCACCCCTCCACTTT | CASSQQGANNSPLHF
15 | NA | TRBJ1-1 | TRBV7-3 | NA | TGTGCCAGCAGCTCGTCTCCCTATTCGAACACTGAAGCTTTCTTT | CASSSSPYSNTEAFF
16 | NA | TRBJ2-7 | TRBV28 | TRBD1 | TGTGCCAGCAGTTCTCCCGCCGCCGGGACAGGAGGCGAGCAGTACTTC | CASSSPAAGTGGEQYF
15 | NA | TRBJ2-7 | TRBV5-5 | TRBD1 | TGTGCCAGCAGCTCTCCGGGACAGGGTATCTACGAGCAGTACTTC | CASSSPGQGIYEQYF
14 | NA | TRBJ2-3 | TRBV30 | NA | TGTGCCTGGAGAACCGGGTCCCTCGCAGATACGCAGTATTTT | CAWRTGSLADTQYF
15 | NA | TRBJ2-7 | TRBV7-9 | NA | TGTGCCAGCAGCTTAGAGGTTGGCAGGGTCTACGAGCAGTACTTC | CASSLEVGRVYEQYF
16 | NA | TRBJ2-1 | TRBV28 | NA | TGTGCCAGCAGTTTTCGAGACTCCATCGGTAACAATGAGCAGTTCTTC | CASSFRDSIGNNEQFF
15 | NA | TRBJ2-7 | TRBV28 | NA | TGTGCCAGCACCAACCCCGACGCTACTTTGAAGGAGCAGTACTTC | CASTNPDATLKEQYF
14 | NA | TRBJ1-1 | TRBV7-9 | TRBD1 | TGTGCCAGCAGCCCAGGGGGCGCGTTGACTGAAGCTTTCTTT | CASSPGGALTEAFF
14 | NA | TRBJ1-2 | TRBV5-6 | TRBD1 | TGTGCCAGCAGCTTATTCAGGGGGCTCTATGGCTACACCTTC | CASSLFRGLYGYTF
15 | NA | TRBJ1-2 | TRBV9 | TRBD1 | TGTGCCAGCAGCGTAGGGACAGGGGGTTCTTATGGCTACACCTTC | CASSVGTGGSYGYTF